A selection of T cell receptor beta chains follows, all from one sample in a study of persistence of HIV-infected CD4 T cells. The table came from immunoSEQ multiplex PCR; TCRdb's copy has only in-frame clones and leaves some out. The repertoire consists of roughly 30,000 clones, with around 80% occurring once and the leading ten covering roughly 5%. These receptors have no identified antigens. The sequencing here drew on CD4+ T cells sorted from PBMCs after roughly 18-hour stimulation, taken from a patient who received antiretroviral therapy. All receptors come from an adult man with HIV who was CMV-seropositive. Both conserved end residues are part of each CDR3. D genes are given only for firm matches.

. | TRBV27 | CASSLISNIYSNQPQHF
. | TRBV7-9 | CASSKDSSAGANVLTF
. | TRBV5-1 | CASSLGSGDGPPQHF
TRBD1 | TRBV19 | CASSIGQGGGAFF
TRBD2 | TRBV5-1 | CASSPLPRGARNEQFF
. | TRBV10-1 | CASSEGTPANEKLFF
TRBD1 | TRBV2 | CASSRDRASYEQYF
. | TRBV7-9 | CASSLGLQFYEQYF
TRBD2 | TRBV11-3 | CASSASGGKADTQYF
. | TRBV2 | CASSKTNRVQPQHF
. | TRBV5-1 | CASSLDTNSGNTIYF
TRBD1 | TRBV20-1 | CSASKQDRGTYEQYF
TRBD1 | TRBV28 | CASSRQGLLKEKLFF
TRBD2 | TRBV6-2/TRBV6-3 | CASSDPSGADGELFF
. | TRBV6-2/TRBV6-3 | CASSTTGRGAYEQYF
. | TRBV4-2 | CASSQKLGDSNQPQHF
TRBD2 | TRBV7-9 | CASSLESAGIIFF
. | TRBV2 | CASRTTDQKLDTQYF
. | TRBV12-3/TRBV12-4 | CASSSAAGELFF
. | TRBV12-3/TRBV12-4 | CASSSSVGTQYF
. | TRBV19 | CASSIDVDRVGYTF
. | TRBV5-1 | CASSLVGGTRVPARTF
. | TRBV12-5 | CASGLFQGGNTEAFF
. | TRBV6-1 | CASSAAGYMLGDYGYTF
. | TRBV11-3 | CASSLGTIRTDTQYF
TRBD2 | TRBV7-8 | CASSFGTSGTTQYF
TRBD1 | TRBV2 | CASSARRGSTDTQYF
TRBD1 | TRBV5-1 | CASSSQGVYDSPLHF
TRBD2 | TRBV28 | CASAGGLATGELFF
. | TRBV5-1 | CASKDTGVDSGANVLTF
TRBD2 | TRBV11-2 | CASSPGLAGGQGTDTQYF
. | TRBV19 | CATTGRVNPSYGYTF
. | TRBV7-8 | CASSLKADSGKNIQYF
. | TRBV2 | CASSVIRGDSYGYTF
. | TRBV5-1 | CASSWRPERTGELFF
TRBD1 | TRBV19 | CASSTQGAGQPQHF
TRBD1 | TRBV4-2 | CASSQGVPGQPNTEAFF
TRBD2 | TRBV5-5 | CASSFLAGTDTQYF
TRBD2 | TRBV6-5 | CASSSGGSSGANVLTF
TRBD1 | TRBV19 | CASNRQGPSSYNEQFF
. | TRBV4-2 | CASSQVESRAYEQYF
. | TRBV7-8 | CASSLRSGTTGGEQYF
. | TRBV23-1 | CASSRYQGRGNEQFF
. | TRBV21-1 | CASSKEKQPQHF
. | TRBV2 | CASSEVQGFPNSPLHF
TRBD1 | TRBV2 | CASSPSPRDRSYEQYF
TRBD2 | TRBV9 | CASSPRGERGIYEQYF
. | TRBV5-1 | CASSLAGSYEQYF
. | TRBV4-1 | CASSLQGTTDTQYF
. | TRBV20-1 | CSASTQGQTNEKLFF
TRBD1 | TRBV7-9 | CASSSGQSNEKLFF
. | TRBV19 | CASSIDYLRGIDYEQYF
. | TRBV2 | CASSRVDEQFF